Listed below are T cell receptor beta chains from one sample, sequenced in a study of CD8+CD57+ T cells in acquired aplastic anemia. TCRdb passed the reads through MiXCR, listing each CDR3 protein once. The data contain hundreds of thousands of distinct CDR3 sequences, approximately 70% of them singletons. Sequenced: sorted CD4+, CD8+, or CD8+CD57+ T cells (not recorded which) from PBMCs. The receptors derive from a human donor in good health, serving as a control. Both conserved end residues are part of each CDR3. The D gene is left open where the match is weak. The size entry is marked missing in some rows and otherwise reads once, few, many or a size class.

V gene	clone size	J gene	D gene	CDR3 DNA	CDR3 protein
TRBV11-2	NA	TRBJ2-7	TRBD1	TGTGCCAGCAGCTTGGGACAGGACGGCGAGCAGTACTTC	CASSLGQDGEQYF
TRBV9	NA	TRBJ1-1	NA	TGTGCCAGCAGCGTAGCGATGGCTAACACCCAAGCTTTCTTT	CASSVAMANTQAFF
TRBV20-1	many	TRBJ1-2	TRBD1	TGCAGTGCTAGGTTGGTGGGACAGTTTCTTTCCTTC	CSARLVGQFLSF
TRBV5-1	NA	TRBJ2-7	NA	TGCGCCAGCAGCTTCCACGGGGCTTACAACTACGAGCAGTACTTC	CASSFHGAYNYEQYF
TRBV25-1	NA	TRBJ1-6	TRBD1	TGTGCCAGCGGGAATCCGGGACAGGGAAGCAATTCACCCCTCCACTTT	CASGNPGQGSNSPLHF
TRBV6-1	NA	TRBJ2-1	NA	TGTGCCAGCAGGGGAAACAAGGGGGCCTACAATGAGCAGTTCTTC	CASRGNKGAYNEQFF
TRBV2	NA	TRBJ2-7	NA	TGTGCCAGCAGGGCGGGGAGGCACAACGAGCAGTACTTC	CASRAGRHNEQYF
TRBV5-1	NA	TRBJ2-7	NA	TGCGCCAGCAGCGCCCGCGGGAAGGGGTACTTC	CASSARGKGYF
TRBV10-3	many	TRBJ1-1	NA	TGTGCCATCAGTGAGTCGAGAACGAACACTGAAGCTTTCTTT	CAISESRTNTEAFF
TRBV15	NA	TRBJ2-7	NA	TGTGCCACCAGCAGAGTCCTTTCCTACGAGCAGTACTTC	CATSRVLSYEQYF
TRBV15	many	TRBJ2-5	NA	TGTGCCACCAGCGAGGGGGGGTACCAAGAGACCCAGTACTTC	CATSEGGYQETQYF
TRBV9	many	TRBJ2-3	TRBD2	TGTGCCAGCAGCGCCGTGACTAGCGGGGGGGCAGATACGCAGTATTTT	CASSAVTSGGADTQYF
TRBV7-2	NA	TRBJ2-7	NA	TGTGCCAGTAGTCAACCGGGACCGAACCACGAGCAGTACTTC	CASSQPGPNHEQYF
TRBV7-2	NA	TRBJ2-1	NA	TGTGCCAGCAGCAACGTAGCCCCCGGGCCGTGGGAGACCTTCTTC	CASSNVAPGPWETFF
TRBV15	few	TRBJ2-1	TRBD1	TGTGCCACCAGCAGGACCCAGGGACAGGGGGACAATGAGCAGTTCTTC	CATSRTQGQGDNEQFF
TRBV15	NA	TRBJ2-7	NA	TGTGCCAGCAGCAGACGTACCGGGGGGCGGGCCTACGAGCAGTACTTC	CASSRRTGGRAYEQYF
TRBV20-1	NA	TRBJ1-6	NA	TGCAGTGCTAAGGGGACAAAAGATTCTCCCCTCCACTTT	CSAKGTKDSPLHF
TRBV20-1	NA	TRBJ2-3	TRBD2	TGCAGCCCTAGCGGGGGGAAATTGAATACGCAGTATTTT	CSPSGGKLNTQYF
TRBV9	NA	TRBJ1-2	NA	TGTGCCAGCAGCGTCGTTGGTGGGGATGGCTACACCTTC	CASSVVGGDGYTF
TRBV20-1	NA	TRBJ1-5	NA	TGCAGTGCTATCCGGACCGGTCGCAATCAGCCCCAGCATTTT	CSAIRTGRNQPQHF
TRBV5-5	NA	TRBJ2-3	NA	TGTGCCAGCACCCTAAGGTGGCTTCGCACAGATACGCAGTATTTT	CASTLRWLRTDTQYF
TRBV30	few	TRBJ2-3	TRBD1	TGTGCCTGGAGTCCACAGGGGGGTGGCACAGATACGCAGTATTTT	CAWSPQGGGTDTQYF
TRBV12-3/TRBV12-4	NA	TRBJ2-7	TRBD1	TGTGCCATCAGTTTAGGGACAGGGGATTGGGAGCAGTACTTC	CAISLGTGDWEQYF
TRBV5-1	many	TRBJ1-5	TRBD1	TGCGCCAGCAGCCCACCGGGACAGGGGGCAAAGCCCCAGCATTTT	CASSPPGQGAKPQHF
TRBV20-1	once	TRBJ1-1	NA	TGCAGTGCTTGGACGGGGCACACTGAAGCTTTCTTT	CSAWTGHTEAFF
TRBV19	NA	TRBJ1-2	NA	TGTGCCATTAGTATCCATAAAGAGGTTAACTATGGCTACACCTTC	CAISIHKEVNYGYTF
TRBV7-2	NA	TRBJ2-3	TRBD2	TGTGCCAGCAGCGCCGGGACTAGCGGGTACACAGATACGCAGTATTTT	CASSAGTSGYTDTQYF
TRBV10-2	NA	TRBJ1-5	NA	TGCGCCACCGGAGGCCAGGGGACGCCGCCCCAGCATTTT	CATGGQGTPPQHF
TRBV12-3/TRBV12-4	NA	TRBJ1-4	NA	TGTGCCAGCAGTAGATGGCAGAATGAAAAACTGTTTTTT	CASSRWQNEKLFF
TRBV9	NA	TRBJ1-1	NA	TGTGCCAGCAGCGTTAGACACGAGAGCACTGGGGCCATCTTT	CASSVRHESTGAIF
TRBV30	many	TRBJ2-1	TRBD2	TGTGCCTGGAAGGCGGGGGGGCCCTACAATGAGCAGTTCTTC	CAWKAGGPYNEQFF
TRBV7-3	NA	TRBJ1-2	NA	TGTGCCAGCAGCGCAAACGGCCGGAACAATGGCTACACGTTC	CASSANGRNNGYTF